This TCR beta chain was observed in a study of T-cell memory formation after mild COVID-19. The study, taken as a whole, reports: Clones that contracted clustered mainly in CM and EM if CD4+ and in EMRA if CD8+.

cDNA libraries for TCR alpha and TCR beta, carrying sample barcodes and UMIs, came from 5'RACE with constant-segment primers. TCRdb re-derived calls from the 5' RACE reads in MiXCR, one entry per CDR3 protein. The data contain some 250,000 distinct CDR3 sequences, roughly 18% of them singletons. A note on this clonotype: Its antigen remains unidentified.

Trimming left V 8 bases short and J 4 bases short, with 6 bases between. The length of the CDR3 is 12 residues. The germline V gene encodes CDR1 MGHRA and CDR2 YSYEKL. The sequence came from a man between 18 and 29 years old who had mild COVID-19 (a few samples of this study predate the infection). Cell type and time point are not known. This chain uses TRBV4-1 with TRBJ1-6; D not resolved. Source material: PBMCs or a T cell subset sorted from them (not recorded which). In DNA, the CDR3 is TGCGCCAGCGGAAGTTATAATTCACCCCTCCACTTT. Translation: CASGSYNSPLHF.